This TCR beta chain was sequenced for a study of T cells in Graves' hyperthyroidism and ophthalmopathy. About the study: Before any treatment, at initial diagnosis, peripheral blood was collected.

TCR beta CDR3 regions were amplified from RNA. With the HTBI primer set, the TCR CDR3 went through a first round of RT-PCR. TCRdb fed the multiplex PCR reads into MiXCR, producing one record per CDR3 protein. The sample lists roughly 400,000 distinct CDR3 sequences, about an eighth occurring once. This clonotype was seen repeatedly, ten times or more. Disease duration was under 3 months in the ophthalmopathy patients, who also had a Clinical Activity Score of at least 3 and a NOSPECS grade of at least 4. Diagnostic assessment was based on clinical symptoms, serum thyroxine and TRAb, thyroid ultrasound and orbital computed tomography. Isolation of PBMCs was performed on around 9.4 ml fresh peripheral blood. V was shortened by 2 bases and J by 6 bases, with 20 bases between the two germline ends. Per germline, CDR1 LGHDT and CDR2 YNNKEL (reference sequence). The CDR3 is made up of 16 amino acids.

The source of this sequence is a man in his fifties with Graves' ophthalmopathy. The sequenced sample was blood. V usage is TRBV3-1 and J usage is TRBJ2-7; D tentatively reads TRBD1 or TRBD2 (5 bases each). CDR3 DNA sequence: TGTGCCAGCAGCCAATCAGGCCGGGGCAAGGTAGGCGAGCAGTACTTC. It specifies CASSQSGRGKVGEQYF.